The next 27 T cell receptor beta chains were all read from a single sample in a study of T cell responses to AZD1222 COVID-19 vaccine. Some clones are missing from TCRdb's copy, which holds only in-frame ones; the method was immunoSEQ multiplex PCR. The sample yields about 110,000 clones, over 85% seen once. The starting material was peripheral blood, obtained on day 0 of MenACWY control vaccination. These receptors all stem from an adult in good health.

The chain carries TRBV28 and TRBJ1-5; 10 nucleotides align to TRBD1. V shed 8 bases and J 0 bases; nucleotides not matched to a gene: 4. CDR1 MDHEN and CDR2 SYDVKM come from the germline V gene. This CDR3 is 15 amino acids long. CDR3 nucleotide sequence: TGTGCCAGCCGGGACAGGGGACATAGCAATCAGCCCCAGCATTTT. Protein sequence: CASRDRGHSNQPQHF.

J is TRBJ1-5 and V is TRBV28; D gene unclear. The CDR3 contains 14 residues. Deletions cut 7 bases from V and 4 bases from J, with 14 bases between. Germline loops: CDR1 MDHEN, CDR2 SYDVKM. The CDR3 reads CASTLMLMNQPQHF. CDR3 coding DNA: TGTGCCAGCACCTTAATGTTAATGAATCAGCCCCAGCATTTT. The full variable domain, completed using reference TRBV28 and TRBJ1-5, is DVKVTQSSRYLVKRTGEKVFLECVQDMDHENMFWYRQDPGLGLRLIYFSYDVKMKEKGDIPEGYSVSREKKERFSLILESASTNQTSMYLCASTLMLMNQPQHFGDGTRLSIL.

V and J are TRBV11-2 and TRBJ1-1; no clear D gene. This CDR3 spans 12 amino acids. Germline values: CDR1 SGHAT, CDR2 FQNNGV. V lost 5 bases and J lost 4, with 8 bases in between. For the CDR3, the DNA is TGTGCCAGCAGCATCCCGGGCACTGAAGCTTTCTTT. It codes for CASSIPGTEAFF. Full variable domain (rest looked up from reference TRBV11-2 and TRBJ1-1): EAGVAQSPRYKIIEKRQSVAFWCNPISGHATLYWYQQILGQGPKLLIQFQNNGVVDDSQLPKDRFSAERLKGVDSTLKIQPAKLEDSAVYLCASSIPGTEAFFGQGTRLTVV.

This chain links TRBV6-5 with TRBJ1-2; D is undetermined. The germline V gene has CDR1 MNHEY and CDR2 SVGAGI. The CDR3 spans 13 residues. Trimming cost V 0 bases and J 10 bases, with 12 bases left between them. CDR3 coding DNA: TGTGCCAGCAGTTACTCGTCGGGGTACGACTACACCTTC. Translated, it gives CASSYSSGYDYTF.

The chain recombines TRBV9 with TRBJ1-3; TRBD1 might be the D (5 bases). The CDR3 has 17 residues. Germline-derived CDR1 and CDR2 are SGDLS and YYNGEE. Trimming removed 0 bases from V and 4 bases from J, with 17 bases in between. CDR3 sequence reads: CASSVASDTPRGNTIYF. For the CDR3, the DNA is TGTGCCAGCAGCGTAGCATCGGACACTCCCCGGGGAAACACCATATATTTT. Together with reference TRBV9 and TRBJ1-3, the CDR3 gives the full variable domain: DSGVTQTPKHLITATGQRVTLRCSPRSGDLSVYWYQQSLDQGLQFLIQYYNGEERAKGNILERFSAQQFPDLHSELNLSSLELGDSALYFCASSVASDTPRGNTIYFGEGSWLTVV.

The genes are TRBV5-1 and TRBJ2-3, with D possibly TRBD2 on 7 matching bases. CDR1 and CDR2 from the germline V gene are SGHRS and YFSETQ. The CDR3 covers 14 residues. Trimming left V 2 bases short and J 6 bases short, with 13 bases between. The CDR3: CASSLAGQGDTQYF. The CDR3 DNA sequence: TGCGCCAGCAGCTTAGCGGGGCAGGGGGATACGCAGTATTTT. The full variable domain, completed using reference TRBV5-1 and TRBJ2-3, is KAGVTQTPRYLIKTRGQQVTLSCSPISGHRSVSWYQQTPGQGLQFLFEYFSETQRNKGNFPGRFSGRQFSNSRSEMNVSTLELGDSALYLCASSLAGQGDTQYFGPGTRLTVL.

The chain combines TRBV5-1 with TRBJ2-1; perhaps D is TRBD1 or TRBD2 (5 bases each). V was clipped by 4 bases and J by 3 bases, with 14 bases between them. This CDR3 is built from 15 residues. Germline V gene data show CDR1 as SGHRS and CDR2 as YFSETQ. CDR3 amino acids: CASSGGTAFYNEQFF. CDR3 sequence (DNA): TGCGCCAGCAGCGGTGGGACGGCCTTCTACAATGAGCAGTTCTTC.

The chain has TRBV29-1 and TRBJ2-7; D unclear. Trimming removed 2 bases at V and 3 bases at J, with 14 bases between. The germline V gene has CDR1 SQVTM and CDR2 ANQGSEA. The CDR3 runs 14 residues. CDR3 sequence: CSVELVGRLYEQYF. CDR3 DNA: TGCAGCGTTGAATTGGTCGGGCGGCTCTACGAGCAGTACTTC.

The chain combines TRBV6-4 with TRBJ2-1; D uncertain. The length of the CDR3 is 13 residues. Germline V lookup: CDR1 MRHNA, CDR2 SNTAGT. V was pared by 3 bases and J by 4 bases, with 7 bases between. The CDR3 is CASSDSRYNEQFF. The CDR3 nucleotides read TGTGCCAGCAGTGATTCTAGATACAATGAGCAGTTCTTC.

V and J are TRBV19 and TRBJ1-2; TRBD1 matches 12 bases. V lost 7 bases, J lost 5 bases, and 14 bases stayed unmatched. The V gene's germline CDR1 is LNHDA and CDR2 SQIVND (reference sequence). This CDR3 has 17 residues. The CDR3 bases are TGTGCCAGTAAGCCCTGGGACAGGGGGCCGACTCCTTATGGCTACACCTTC. This encodes CASKPWDRGPTPYGYTF.

CDR3 sequence (DNA): TGTGCCAGCAGTCGAACAGGGGGTATGAATGAGCAGTTCTTC. Protein sequence: CASSRTGGMNEQFF. This sequence joins TRBV6-5 and TRBJ2-1; 8 bases line up with TRBD1. This CDR3 spans 14 amino acids. The germline gives CDR1 MNHEY, CDR2 SVGAGI. V shed 5 bases, J shed 7 bases, and the junction held 7 bases outside the gene matches.

The rearrangement uses TRBV2 and TRBJ2-7, with D possibly matching TRBD2 (5 bases). Germline V gene lookup returns CDR1 SNHLY and CDR2 FYNNEI. Trimming took 3 bases from V and 5 from J, leaving 11 bases between them. This CDR3 has 13 amino acids. As DNA, the CDR3 is TGTGCCAGCAGTGAGACACCCGGGGACGAGCAGTACTTC. This sequence encodes CASSETPGDEQYF.

The chain is built from TRBV10-3 and TRBJ2-1, with D hard to call. This CDR3 comprises 13 residues. V was trimmed by 2 bases and J by 6 bases, leaving 8 bases between them. The V gene's germline CDR1 is ENHRY and CDR2 SYGVKD. The CDR3 region has the DNA TGTGCCATCAGTGAGAGGGAACCCAATGAGCAGTTCTTC. Protein: CAISEREPNEQFF.

The V gene is TRBV3-1 (or the pseudogene TRBV3-2), the J gene TRBJ1-3; no clear D. Germline CDR1 LGHDT, CDR2 YNNKEL (reference sequence). V dropped 3 bases and J dropped 4 bases, with 7 bases sitting between them. This CDR3 contains 13 residues. The CDR3 here is CASSHEGGNTIYF. CDR3 bases: TGTGCCAGCAGCCATGAAGGCGGAAACACCATATATTTT.

The rearrangement links TRBV5-1 to TRBJ2-2; 10 nucleotides align to TRBD2. CDR1 is SGHRS and CDR2 is YFSETQ in the germline V gene. J gave up 5 bases and V 3 bases, and 7 bases lay outside the gene matches. CDR3 length equals 16 residues. DNA for the CDR3: TGCGCCAGCAGCTCACAACCGGGACTAGCGACCGGGGAGCTGTTTTTT. This gives the protein CASSSQPGLATGELFF.

V and J are TRBV4-2 and TRBJ2-3; D might be TRBD1 (6 bases). This CDR3 has 17 residues. Trimming left V 0 bases short and J 8 bases short, with 21 bases between. CDR1 and CDR2 (germline): LGHNA, YNFKEQ. The CDR3 sequence is CASSQDWLPGQRGTQYF. CDR3 coding DNA: TGTGCCAGCAGCCAAGATTGGCTCCCCGGACAGAGGGGTACGCAGTATTTT.

The count of this clone is one. CDR3 in DNA: TGTGCCAGCAGCAGACAGGGCTACGAGCAGTACTTC. Encoded protein: CASSRQGYEQYF. This rearrangement joins TRBV2 to TRBJ2-7; TRBD1 matches at 7 bases. V lost 6 bases and J lost 3; bases outside the gene matches: 2. This CDR3 region has 12 residues. Germline values: CDR1 SNHLY, CDR2 FYNNEI. Supplemented by reference TRBV2 and TRBJ2-7, the full variable domain reads EPEVTQTPSHQVTQMGQEVILRCVPISNHLYFYWYRQILGQKVEFLVSFYNNEISEKSEIFDDQFSVERPDGSNFTLKIRSTKLEDSAMYFCASSRQGYEQYFGPGTRLTVT.

The J gene is TRBJ2-1, the V gene TRBV5-8; D gene ambiguous. In germline, CDR1 is SGHTS, CDR2 YDEGEE. The CDR3 is 12 amino acids. V was clipped by 3 bases and J by 9 bases, with 10 bases between them. As DNA, the CDR3 is TGTGCCAGCAGCTATTCTGTCACTGAGCAGTTCTTC. Protein sequence: CASSYSVTEQFF.

The J gene is TRBJ1-1, the V gene TRBV28; D call uncertain. This CDR3 has 15 residues. The ends were cut back, 4 bases at V and 3 bases at J, with 15 bases in the middle. Germline CDR1 is MDHEN and CDR2 is SYDVKM. CDR3 in DNA: TGTGCCAGCAGTTCATGGGTGTCTGGGGACACTGAAGCTTTCTTT. Amino acids: CASSSWVSGDTEAFF.

As to this clone: Other DNA sequences in the sample encode the same CDR3. This sequence joins TRBV6-5 and TRBJ2-7, with 8 nucleotides matching TRBD1. Germline-derived CDR1 and CDR2 are MNHEY and SVGAGI. With V trimmed by 5 bases and J by 3 bases, 6 bases remained unmatched. This CDR3 is built from 14 residues. The CDR3 DNA sequence: TGTGCCAGCAGTCCCGGGACAGGTAACTACGAGCAGTACTTC. This encodes CASSPGTGNYEQYF.

The V call is TRBV5-1, the J call TRBJ2-7, with 11 positions matching TRBD2. Looked up from germline, CDR1 is SGHRS and CDR2 is YFSETQ. The length of the CDR3 is 16 residues. Trimming at V came to 0 bases and at J to 2 bases, leaving 4 bases not matched to a gene. CDR3 coding DNA: TGCGCCAGCAGCTTGGAGGCTAGCGGGGGGCCCTACGAGCAGTACTTC. This encodes CASSLEASGGPYEQYF.

V is TRBV11-3 and J is TRBJ1-1; 7 nucleotides match TRBD1. The germline V gene encodes CDR1 SGHNT and CDR2 YENEEA. V lost 5 bases to trimming and J lost 0 bases; unmatched junction nucleotides: 9. The CDR3 covers 16 residues. The CDR3, as DNA: TGTGCCAGCAGCCCAGGGGGGACCGCTATGAACACTGAAGCTTTCTTT. Its protein is CASSPGGTAMNTEAFF.

The chain is built from TRBV2 and TRBJ2-7; 10 bases align to TRBD2. The V gene end was trimmed by 3 bases and the J gene end by 4 bases; junction bases not matched to a gene: 6. This CDR3 has 15 residues. CDR1 SNHLY and CDR2 FYNNEI come from the germline V gene. The CDR3 sequence is CASSDRAGGPYEQYF. The CDR3 DNA follows: TGTGCCAGCAGTGATCGAGCGGGGGGGCCGTACGAGCAGTACTTC.

This chain uses TRBV12-5 with TRBJ1-2; D possibly corresponds to TRBD1 (5 bases). This CDR3 spans 13 amino acids. The V gene lost 7 bases and the J gene lost 4 bases, with 13 bases spanning the gap. Germline CDR1 LGHNT, CDR2 FRNRAP. The DNA for the CDR3 is TGTGCTAGTGCTTTAGGAGGGGTCTATGGCTACACCTTC. Protein product: CASALGGVYGYTF.

This clone was recorded once. The chain uses TRBV5-1 and TRBJ1-2; TRBD1 matches 10 bases. CDR3 size: 13 residues. Trimming took 5 bases from V and 3 from J; bases not matched to a gene: 1. The V gene's germline CDR1 is SGHRS and CDR2 YFSETQ. The CDR3 loop is CASSGQGDYGYTF. CDR3 bases: TGCGCCAGCAGTGGACAGGGGGACTATGGCTACACCTTC.

The V call is TRBV14, the J call TRBJ1-3, with D possibly TRBD1 on 6 matching bases. V was cut by 5 bases and J by 4 bases, with 15 bases left in between. Looked up from germline, CDR1 is SGHDN and CDR2 is FVKESK. This CDR3 contains 15 residues. Written as DNA, the CDR3 is TGTGCCAGCAGCAAACAGGGATACCTCGGAAACACCATATATTTT. Its protein product is CASSKQGYLGNTIYF.

The chain has TRBV28 and TRBJ2-5; D is ambiguous. CDR1 is MDHEN, CDR2 SYDVKM, per germline. The V end lost 1 base, the J end lost 1 base, and 1 base lay between the germline ends. The CDR3 extends over 12 amino acids. The CDR3 reads CASSLFQETQYF. The CDR3 DNA sequence: TGTGCCAGCAGTTTATTCCAAGAGACCCAGTACTTC.